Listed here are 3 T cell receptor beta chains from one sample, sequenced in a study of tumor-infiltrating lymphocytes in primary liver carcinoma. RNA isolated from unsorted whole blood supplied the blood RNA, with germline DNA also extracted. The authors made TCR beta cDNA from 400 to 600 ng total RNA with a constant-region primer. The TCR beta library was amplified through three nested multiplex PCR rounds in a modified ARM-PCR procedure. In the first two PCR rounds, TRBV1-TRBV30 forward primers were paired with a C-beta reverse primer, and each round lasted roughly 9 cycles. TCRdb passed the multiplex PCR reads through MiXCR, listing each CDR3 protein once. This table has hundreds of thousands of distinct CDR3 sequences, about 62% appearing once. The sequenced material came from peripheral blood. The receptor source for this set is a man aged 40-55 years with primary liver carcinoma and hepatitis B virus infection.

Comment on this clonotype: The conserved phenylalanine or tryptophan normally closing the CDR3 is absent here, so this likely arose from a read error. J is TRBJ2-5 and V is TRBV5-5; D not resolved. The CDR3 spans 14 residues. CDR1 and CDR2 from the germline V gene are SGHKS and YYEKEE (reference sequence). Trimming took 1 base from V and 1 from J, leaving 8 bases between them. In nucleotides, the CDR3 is TGTGCCAGCAGCTTGAGTTCTAGCCAAGAGACCCAGTACCTC. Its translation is CASSLSSSQETQYL.

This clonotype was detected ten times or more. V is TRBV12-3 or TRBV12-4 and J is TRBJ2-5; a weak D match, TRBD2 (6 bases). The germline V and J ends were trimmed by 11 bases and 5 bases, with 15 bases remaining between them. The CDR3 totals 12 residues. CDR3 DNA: TGTGCCGCGGGACTGCCAGGGGAGACCCAGTACTTC. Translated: CAAGLPGETQYF.

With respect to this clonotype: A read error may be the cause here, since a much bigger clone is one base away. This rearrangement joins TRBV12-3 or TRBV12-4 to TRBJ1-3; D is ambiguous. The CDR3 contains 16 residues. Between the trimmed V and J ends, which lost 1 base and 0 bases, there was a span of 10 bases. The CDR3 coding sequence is TGTGCCAGCAGTTTAGGACCACTTCTCTCTGGAAACACCATATATTTT. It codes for CASSLGPLLSGNTIYF.